The 15 T cell receptor beta chains reported below all come from one sample, sequenced in a study of blood T cell repertoires in COVID-19. Sequencing was performed with immunoSEQ multiplex PCR; in TCRdb, only in-frame clones are kept and a portion is missing. Found here are around 200,000 clones, about 87% of them singletons; the top ten hold less than 1.5%. Sequences were obtained from PBMCs or T cells enriched from blood (not recorded which). These receptors all stem from a man between 25 and 39 years old who had recovered from COVID-19.

The chain carries TRBV4-1 and TRBJ1-3; D gene unclear. Trimming stripped 1 base from V and 0 bases from J, with 10 bases between. The CDR3 sequence is 16 residues long. Germline V lookup: CDR1 MGHRA, CDR2 YSYEKL. The CDR3 spells CASSQGGSSSGNTIYF. CDR3 coding DNA: TGCGCCAGCAGCCAAGGAGGAAGTTCCTCTGGAAACACCATATATTTT.

V and J are TRBV7-9 and TRBJ1-6; 8 positions agree with TRBD1. V lost 1 base to trimming and J lost 3 bases; unmatched junction nucleotides: 5. This CDR3 is built from 17 residues. In germline, CDR1 is SEHNR, CDR2 FQNEAQ (reference sequence). CDR3 nucleotides: TGTGCCAGCAGCTTAGGGACAGGGCCGATCTATAATTCACCCCTCCACTTT. It is translated as CASSLGTGPIYNSPLHF.

The gene calls are TRBV9 and TRBJ1-4; the D is unclear. This CDR3 region has 14 residues. V shed 3 bases and J shed 3 bases, with 9 bases lying between them. Looked up from germline, CDR1 is SGDLS and CDR2 is YYNGEE. The CDR3: CASSAGYSNEKLFF. Written as DNA, the CDR3 is TGTGCCAGCAGCGCCGGGTACTCTAATGAAAAACTGTTTTTT.

V is TRBV18 and J is TRBJ1-5, with TRBD1 as a possible D gene (5 bases). The germline CDR1 and CDR2 sequences are KGHSH and LQKENI. This CDR3 has 12 residues. V was trimmed by 3 bases and J by 6 bases, leaving 6 bases between them. The CDR3 here is CASSPGGQPQHF. The CDR3 coding sequence is TGTGCCAGCTCACCGGGGGGTCAGCCCCAGCATTTT.

J is TRBJ1-5 and V is TRBV6-5; 8 nucleotides align to TRBD1. V trimming: 7 bases; J trimming: 1 base; junction bases outside the gene matches: 6. CDR3 length: 15 amino acids. Germline lookup yields CDR1 MNHEY and CDR2 SVGAGI. DNA for the CDR3: TGTGCCAGCATCCCGACAGGGGTGAGCAATCAGCCCCAGCATTTT. Translating gives CASIPTGVSNQPQHF.

V gene TRBV5-1 combines with J gene TRBJ1-6; no clear D gene. Trimming cost V 0 bases and J 0 bases, with 7 bases left between them. The CDR3 contains 16 residues. Germline V CDR1 and CDR2: SGHRS, YFSETQ. CDR3 DNA sequence: TGCGCCAGCAGCTTGGGGGAGAGCTCCTATAATTCACCCCTCCACTTT. This gives the protein CASSLGESSYNSPLHF.

This chain links TRBV28 with TRBJ2-1; 10 nucleotides align to TRBD2. The trim removed 4 bases at V and 0 bases at J, leaving 3 bases unmatched. CDR3 length: 16 residues. Germline CDR1 and CDR2: MDHEN and SYDVKM. CDR3 sequence reads: CASSSLAGSSYNEQFF. The CDR3 DNA follows: TGTGCCAGCAGTTCACTAGCGGGGAGCTCCTACAATGAGCAGTTCTTC. The variable domain in full, completed from reference TRBV28 and TRBJ2-1, reads DVKVTQSSRYLVKRTGEKVFLECVQDMDHENMFWYRQDPGLGLRLIYFSYDVKMKEKGDIPEGYSVSREKKERFSLILESASTNQTSMYLCASSSLAGSSYNEQFFGPGTRLTVL.

V and J are TRBV30 and TRBJ2-7, with D possibly TRBD2 on 5 matching bases. From germline, CDR1 is GTSNPN and CDR2 SVGIG (reference sequence). The V and J ends lost 2 bases and 2 bases respectively, with 10 bases between them. CDR3 length: 13 amino acids. As DNA, the CDR3 is TGTGCCTGGAGTCGGACTGGGACCTACGAGCAGTACTTC. This codes for CAWSRTGTYEQYF.

This rearrangement joins TRBV9 to TRBJ1-5; 7 positions match TRBD1. Per germline, CDR1 SGDLS and CDR2 YYNGEE. This CDR3 has 15 amino acids. The V segment lost 1 base and the J segment 1 base; nucleotides outside the gene matches: 2. CDR3 bases: TGTGCCAGCAGCGTAACAGGGGCGAGCAATCAGCCCCAGCATTTT. It is translated as CASSVTGASNQPQHF.

The chain joins TRBV19 to TRBJ2-7; 7 bases agree with TRBD1. The germline gives CDR1 LNHDA, CDR2 SQIVND (reference sequence). CDR3 size: 13 residues. Trimming removed 5 bases from V and 1 base from J; junction bases left unmatched: 2. CDR3: CASSSGQSYEQYF. The CDR3 nucleotides read TGTGCCAGTAGTTCGGGACAGTCCTACGAGCAGTACTTC. Variable domain in full (rest from reference TRBV19 and TRBJ2-7): DGGITQSPKYLFRKEGQNVTLSCEQNLNHDAMYWYRQDPGQGLRLIYYSQIVNDFQKGDIAEGYSVSREKKESFPLTVTSAQKNPTAFYLCASSSGQSYEQYFGPGTRLTVT.

The V gene is TRBV3-1 (or the pseudogene TRBV3-2), the J gene TRBJ1-2, with a possible D match to TRBD1 (6 bases). This CDR3 spans 15 amino acids. Trimming left V 4 bases short and J 0 bases short, with 12 bases between. In germline, CDR1 is LGHDT, CDR2 YNNKEL (reference sequence). The CDR3 nucleotides are TGTGCCAGCAGCCGAGGACAGTCTCCTAACTATGGCTACACCTTC. The encoded protein is CASSRGQSPNYGYTF.

The genes are TRBV7-2 and TRBJ1-4, with no clear D. CDR1 is SGHTA and CDR2 is FQGNSA in the germline V gene. The ends were cut back, 4 bases at V and 8 bases at J, with 14 bases in the middle. This CDR3 spans 14 amino acids. This CDR3 is CASSSYLLGEKLFF. The CDR3 DNA is TGTGCCAGCAGCTCGTACCTTCTGGGCGAAAAACTGTTTTTT. Using reference TRBV7-2 and TRBJ1-4 for the parts outside the CDR3, the full variable domain is GAGVSQSPSNKVTEKGKDVELRCDPISGHTALYWYRQSLGQGLEFLIYFQGNSAPDKSGLPSDRFSAERTGGSVSTLTIQRTQQEDSAVYLCASSSYLLGEKLFFGSGTQLSVL.

This clone showed up just a few times. This chain uses TRBV7-2 with TRBJ1-5, with 8 bases matching TRBD1. This CDR3 region has 15 residues. The V segment lost 4 bases and the J segment 4 bases; nucleotides outside the gene matches: 6. Germline V gene lookup returns CDR1 SGHTA and CDR2 FQGNSA. The CDR3, as DNA: TGTGCCAGCAGCTCACAGGGGGTTAAAAATCAGCCCCAGCATTTT. It translates to CASSSQGVKNQPQHF.

In this sample, this clone turned up once. The gene calls are TRBV7-2 and TRBJ2-7; 10 nucleotides agree with TRBD2. The CDR3 is made up of 18 amino acids. With V trimmed by 1 base and J by 5 bases, 14 bases remained unmatched. CDR1 and CDR2 (germline): SGHTA, FQGNSA. CDR3 bases: TGTGCCAGCAGCTTAGTTCTCCTAGCGGGAGCGCTTTCCCACGAGCAGTACTTC. Residues: CASSLVLLAGALSHEQYF.

This clone showed up many times. The chain carries TRBV14 and TRBJ2-2; 11 bases fit TRBD2. CDR1 and CDR2 (germline): SGHDN, FVKESK. The V and J ends lost 3 bases and 0 bases, in that order; junction bases with no gene match: 12. The CDR3 length is 20 residues. CDR3: CASSHTRGIAGGTNTGELFF. The CDR3 coding sequence is TGTGCCAGCAGCCACACCCGCGGGATAGCGGGAGGGACGAACACCGGGGAGCTGTTTTTT.